Included here is one TCR beta chain sequence, with context. Time point here: pre-sensitization, week 0. Specified treatment: therapeutic diphenylcyclopropenone sensitization with weekly scalp DPC. Total RNA was extracted from unfractionated whole blood. The entry originates in a study of human T cells and chemical hapten exposure. CDR1 is SGDLS and CDR2 is YYNGEE in the germline V gene. The CDR3 loop spans 15 amino acids. V dropped 0 bases and J dropped 4; count of bases not matched to a gene: 4. TCRdb re-called the RACE reads with MiXCR, one entry per CDR3 protein. The repertoire includes under 40,000 distinct CDR3 sequences, around 10% of them detected once, and 25% to 30% sits in the top ten.

The specimen was whole blood, collected in connection with sensitization to the hapten diphenylcyclopropenone (DPC). The TCR sequence derives from a man aged 50 or older with alopecia areata. Some clones in this sample may be carry-over from other donors' samples. This rearrangement joins TRBV9 to TRBJ2-3; 8 bases are shared with TRBD1. CDR3 sequence (DNA): TGTGCCAGCAGCGTAGAAGGGACAGGATCAGATACGCAGTATTTT. It encodes CASSVEGTGSDTQYF. The full variable domain, in which reference TRBV9 and TRBJ2-3 provide the parts outside the CDR3, is DSGVTQTPKHLITATGQRVTLRCSPRSGDLSVYWYQQSLDQGLQFLIQYYNGEERAKGNILERFSAQQFPDLHSELNLSSLELGDSALYFCASSVEGTGSDTQYFGPGTRLTVL.